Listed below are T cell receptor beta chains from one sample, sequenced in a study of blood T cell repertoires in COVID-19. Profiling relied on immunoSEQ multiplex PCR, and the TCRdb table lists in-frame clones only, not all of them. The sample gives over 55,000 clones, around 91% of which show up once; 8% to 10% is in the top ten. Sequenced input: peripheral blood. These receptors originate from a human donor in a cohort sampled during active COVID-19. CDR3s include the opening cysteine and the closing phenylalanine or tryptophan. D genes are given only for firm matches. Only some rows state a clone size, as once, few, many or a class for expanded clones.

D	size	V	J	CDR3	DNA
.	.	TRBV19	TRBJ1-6	CASSTLQDNSPLHF	TGTGCCAGTAGTACCCTACAGGATAATTCACCCCTCCACTTT
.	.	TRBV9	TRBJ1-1	CASSPLEEAFF	TGTGCCAGCAGCCCCTTAGAAGAAGCTTTCTTT
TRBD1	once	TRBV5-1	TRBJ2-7	CASSQKSGTDAPYEQYF	TGCGCCAGCAGCCAAAAATCCGGGACAGATGCCCCCTACGAGCAGTACTTC
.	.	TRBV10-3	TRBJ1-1	CAISEGGEGTEAFF	TGTGCCATCAGTGAGGGGGGGGAAGGGACTGAAGCTTTCTTT
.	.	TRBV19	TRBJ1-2	CASSIALGVSNGYTF	TGTGCCAGTAGTATAGCCCTAGGGGTCTCGAATGGCTACACCTTC
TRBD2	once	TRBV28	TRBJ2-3	CASSLASGRDTQYF	TGTGCCAGCAGCCTGGCTAGCGGTCGAGATACGCAGTATTTT
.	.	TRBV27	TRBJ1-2	CATLDSYGYTF	TGTGCCACCTTGGACAGCTATGGCTACACCTTC
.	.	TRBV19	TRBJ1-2	CASSRGSNFYSNYGYTF	TGTGCCAGTTCCCGGGGATCCAACTTTTATTCTAACTATGGCTACACCTTC
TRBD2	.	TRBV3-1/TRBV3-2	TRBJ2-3	CASSHGLDTDTQYF	TGTGCCAGCAGCCACGGACTAGACACAGATACGCAGTATTTT
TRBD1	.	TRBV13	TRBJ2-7	CASRMGQKYEQYF	TGTGCCAGCCGGATGGGACAGAAGTACGAGCAGTACTTC
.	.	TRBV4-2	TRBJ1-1	CASSQDGGIVWNTEAFF	TGTGCCAGCAGCCAAGATGGAGGGATCGTGTGGAACACTGAAGCTTTCTTT
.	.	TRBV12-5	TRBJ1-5	CASGTRGQYQPQHF	TGTGCTAGTGGCACCAGGGGCCAATATCAGCCCCAGCATTTT
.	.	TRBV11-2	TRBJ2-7	CASSLGRGLYEQYF	TGTGCCAGCAGCTTAGGAAGAGGGCTCTACGAGCAGTACTTC
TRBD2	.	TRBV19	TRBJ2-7	CASSLLLAGGPGEQYF	TGTGCCAGTAGCCTCTTACTAGCGGGGGGACCGGGGGAGCAGTACTTC
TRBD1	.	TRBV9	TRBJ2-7	CASSPSGRGYDEQYF	TGTGCCAGCAGCCCCTCGGGCAGGGGGTATGACGAGCAGTACTTC
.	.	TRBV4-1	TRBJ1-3	CASSQGGLGNTIYF	TGCGCCAGCAGCCAGGGGGGACTAGGAAACACCATATATTTT
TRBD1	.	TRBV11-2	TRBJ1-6	CASSRTGWDRVNSPLHF	TGTGCCAGCAGTCGGACGGGGTGGGACAGGGTTAATTCACCCCTCCACTTT
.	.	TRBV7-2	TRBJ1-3	CASSLRSSGNTIYF	TGTGCCAGCAGCTTAAGGAGCTCTGGAAACACCATATATTTT
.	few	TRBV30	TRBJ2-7	CAWTNSEYF	TGTGCCTGGACAAACAGTGAGTACTTC
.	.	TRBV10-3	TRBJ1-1	CAIGGGPATEAFF	TGTGCCATCGGTGGGGGGCCGGCCACTGAAGCTTTCTTT
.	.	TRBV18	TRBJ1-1	CASSPPGTVNTEAFF	TGTGCCAGCTCACCACCAGGAACAGTGAACACTGAAGCTTTCTTT
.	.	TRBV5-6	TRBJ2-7	CASSLGGRNTYEQYF	TGTGCCAGCAGCTTGGGGGGGAGGAACACCTACGAGCAGTACTTC
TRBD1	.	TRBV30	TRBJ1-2	CAWSPGTAYGYTF	TGTGCCTGGAGTCCCGGGACAGCCTATGGCTACACCTTC
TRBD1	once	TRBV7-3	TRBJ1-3	CASSLARGQDTIYF	TGTGCCAGCAGCTTAGCCAGGGGGCAAGACACCATATATTTT
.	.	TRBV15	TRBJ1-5	CATSRDDYQPQHF	TGTGCCACCAGCAGAGATGACTACCAGCCCCAGCATTTT
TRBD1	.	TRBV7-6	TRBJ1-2	CASSLEETGGEGPGYTF	TGTGCCAGCAGCTTGGAAGAGACAGGGGGCGAGGGACCTGGCTACACCTTC
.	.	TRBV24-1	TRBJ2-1	CATSDGTSQFF	TGTGCCACCAGTGATGGGACTTCGCAGTTCTTC
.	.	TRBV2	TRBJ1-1	CASSEKFRGATEAFF	TGTGCCAGCAGTGAAAAATTTCGTGGGGCTACTGAAGCTTTCTTT
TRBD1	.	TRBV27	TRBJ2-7	CASSAGTGVYEQYF	TGTGCCAGCAGTGCCGGGACAGGGGTCTACGAGCAGTACTTC
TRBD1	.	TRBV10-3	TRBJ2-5	CAISVWDRRAGKTQYF	TGTGCCATCAGTGTATGGGACAGGCGGGCGGGGAAGACCCAGTACTTC
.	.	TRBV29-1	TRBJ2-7	CSVEQGSRYEQYF	TGCAGCGTTGAACAGGGAAGTAGGTACGAGCAGTACTTC
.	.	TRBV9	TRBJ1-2	CASSVGSGDYGYTF	TGTGCCAGCAGCGTAGGGTCCGGAGACTATGGCTACACCTTC
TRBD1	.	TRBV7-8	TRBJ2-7	CASSQGQGFGYEQYF	TGTGCCAGCAGCCAAGGACAGGGGTTTGGCTACGAGCAGTACTTC
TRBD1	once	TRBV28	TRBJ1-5	CASSFWQGQLSYSNQPQHF	TGTGCCAGCAGTTTTTGGCAGGGACAGCTTTCTTATAGCAATCAGCCCCAGCATTTT